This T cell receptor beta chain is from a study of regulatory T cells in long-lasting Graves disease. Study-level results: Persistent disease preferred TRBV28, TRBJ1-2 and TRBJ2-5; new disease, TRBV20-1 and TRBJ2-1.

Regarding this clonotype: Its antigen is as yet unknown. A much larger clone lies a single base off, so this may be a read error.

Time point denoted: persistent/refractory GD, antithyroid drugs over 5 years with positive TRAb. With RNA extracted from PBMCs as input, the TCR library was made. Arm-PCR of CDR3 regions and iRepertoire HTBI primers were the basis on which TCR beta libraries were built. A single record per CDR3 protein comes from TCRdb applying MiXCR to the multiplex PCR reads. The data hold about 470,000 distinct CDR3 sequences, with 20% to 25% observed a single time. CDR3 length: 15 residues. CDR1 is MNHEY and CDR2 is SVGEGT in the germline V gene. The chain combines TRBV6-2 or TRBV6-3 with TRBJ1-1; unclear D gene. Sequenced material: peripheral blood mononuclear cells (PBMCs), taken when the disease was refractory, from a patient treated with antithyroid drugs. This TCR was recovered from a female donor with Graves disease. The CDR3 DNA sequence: TGTGCCAGCAGTTACTCGAGTTTGGTGAACACTGAAGCTCTCTTT. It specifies CASSYSSLVNTEALF.